This TCR beta chain was observed in a study of cytomegalovirus exposure and HLA in healthy donors. Study-level findings and limits: Cytomegalovirus-associated TCR beta chains were listed, numbering roughly 150. Rarity held for most TCR sequences, but there were some public TCRs that occurred in many donors.

A remark on this clone: Its antigen is still unknown.

The CDR3 covers 18 residues. The V and J ends lost 0 bases and 1 base, in that order; junction bases with no gene match: 10. CDR1 and CDR2 from the germline V gene are MGHRA and YSYEKL. Assay: immunoSEQ multiplex PCR; the TCRdb copy retains only in-frame clones and omits some. The data contain 120,000 to 150,000 clones, approximately 84% of them singletons. Specimen: PBMCs. The TCR originated in a woman in her thirties in good health and CMV-seronegative. V gene TRBV4-1 combines with J gene TRBJ1-1; 8 nucleotides match TRBD1. In DNA form, the CDR3 reads TGCGCCAGCAGCCAAGATACAGGCAGGGGGCGTAGGAACACTGAAGCTTTCTTT. Protein sequence: CASSQDTGRGRRNTEAFF.